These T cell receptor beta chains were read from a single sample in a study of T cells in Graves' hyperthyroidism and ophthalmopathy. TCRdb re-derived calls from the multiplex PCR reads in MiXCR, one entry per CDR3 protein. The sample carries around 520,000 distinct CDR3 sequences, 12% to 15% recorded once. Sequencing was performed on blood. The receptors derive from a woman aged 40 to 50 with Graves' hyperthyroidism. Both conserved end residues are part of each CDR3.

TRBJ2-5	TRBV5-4	CASTRGGFQETQYF
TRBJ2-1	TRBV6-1	CASAPAGSYNEQFF
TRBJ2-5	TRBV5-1	CASSLGATQETQYF
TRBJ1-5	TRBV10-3	CAIRENSNQPQHF
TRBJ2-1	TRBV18	CASSPGSSEQFF
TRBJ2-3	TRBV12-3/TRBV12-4	CASTSAPSDTQYF
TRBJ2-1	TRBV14	CASSQRIGAGVHNEQFF
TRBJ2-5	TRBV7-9	CASSPSTSGDQETQYF
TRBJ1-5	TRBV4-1	CASSQGGPQPQHF
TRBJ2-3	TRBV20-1	CRLGPSTDTQYF
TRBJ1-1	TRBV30	CAWIPAGLLSTEAFF
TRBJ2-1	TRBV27	CASSFAGAQGDNEQFF
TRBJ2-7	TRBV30	CAWSVSGWLAGDTSYEQYF
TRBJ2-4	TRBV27	CAIYGEKRAKNIQYF
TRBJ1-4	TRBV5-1	CASSLSTATNEKLFF
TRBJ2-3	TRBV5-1	CASSLGGQLTDTQYF
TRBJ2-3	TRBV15	CATSRGPGEGTDTQYF
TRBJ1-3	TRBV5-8	CASSAVGLNSGNTIYF
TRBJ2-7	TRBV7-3	CASSLDGNPSYEQYF
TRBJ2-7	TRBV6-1	CASSERAWEQYF
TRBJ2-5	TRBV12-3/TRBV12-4	CASSPLGGGPQETQYF
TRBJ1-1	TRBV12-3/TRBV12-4	CASSYEAFIEAFF
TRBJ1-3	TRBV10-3	CAISEGAGNTIYF
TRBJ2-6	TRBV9	CASSVGDRRYRGGANVLTF
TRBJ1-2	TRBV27	CASSSQNRGRNGYTF
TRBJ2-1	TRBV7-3	CASSLTSTSGSYNEQFF
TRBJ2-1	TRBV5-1	CASSLFQELNEQFF
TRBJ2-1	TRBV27	CASSPRAGEQFF
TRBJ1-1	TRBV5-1	CASSDGQGWNTEAFF
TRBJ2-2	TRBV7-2	CASSFLTSGRGTGELFF
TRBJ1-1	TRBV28	CASSTTGPSTEAFF
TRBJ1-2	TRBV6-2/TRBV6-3	CASRLGHGYTF
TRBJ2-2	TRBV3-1	CASSPLGTSDGELFF
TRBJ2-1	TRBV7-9	CASSLFADGGLEQFF
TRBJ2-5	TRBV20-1	CSASRTSEGVGETQYF
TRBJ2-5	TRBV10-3	CAISEGLRETQYF
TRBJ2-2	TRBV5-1	CASSSRTGINTGELFF